These 13 T cell receptor beta chains came from one sample sequenced in a study of cytomegalovirus exposure and HLA in healthy donors. With 60 Vbeta and 13 Jbeta primers, the PCR was carried out. This table comes from immunoSEQ multiplex PCR, and its TCRdb copy is limited to in-frame clones, with some not included. The table lists 120,000 to 150,000 clones, approximately 79% of them singletons, with under 3% in the top ten. Sequencing was performed on PBMCs. The receptors here all came from a woman aged 25-40 years in good health and CMV-seronegative.

In this sample, this clone turned up a few times. The gene calls are TRBV4-1 and TRBJ1-2; TRBD1 aligns across 11 bases. This CDR3 is 17 amino acids long. Germline V CDR1 and CDR2: MGHRA, YSYEKL. V lost 4 bases and J lost 3; bases outside the gene matches: 10. CDR3 amino acids: CASSLLRTGGEYYGYTF. Written as DNA, the CDR3 is TGCGCCAGCAGCCTTCTAAGGACAGGGGGCGAGTACTATGGCTACACCTTC.

This chain connects TRBV5-1 to TRBJ2-3; 12 nucleotides align to TRBD1. CDR1 and CDR2 from the germline V gene are SGHRS and YFSETQ. This CDR3 is built from 16 residues. V lost 4 bases, J lost 6 bases, and 9 bases stayed unmatched. CDR3 in DNA: TGCGCCAGCAGCGCTGCCGGGACAGGGGGCGCGGATACGCAGTATTTT. As protein: CASSAAGTGGADTQYF.

This clone was seen repeatedly, ten times or more. The chain uses TRBV30 and TRBJ1-1; 8 nucleotides align to TRBD1. CDR3 size: 14 residues. With V trimmed by 2 bases and J by 5 bases, 7 bases remained unmatched. The germline V gene encodes CDR1 GTSNPN and CDR2 SVGIG (reference sequence). The CDR3: CAWSIGQGGTEAFF. CDR3 nucleotides: TGTGCCTGGAGTATCGGACAGGGAGGGACTGAAGCTTTCTTT.

V usage is TRBV7-6 and J usage is TRBJ2-5; D is perhaps TRBD1 (6 bases). The CDR3 is made up of 17 amino acids. V lost 5 bases to trimming and J lost 4 bases, with 23 bases between them. Germline CDR1 reads SGHVS; CDR2 reads FNYEAQ. The CDR3 DNA follows: TGTGCCAGCAGCCCTGGGGTCGGAAGGGGGTTTCGAGAGACCCAGTACTTC. It is translated as CASSPGVGRGFRETQYF.

This chain joins TRBV6-5 and TRBJ1-2; 7 bases align to TRBD1. Germline trimming cut 5 bases from V and 0 bases from J; bases unmatched to any gene: 3. This CDR3 spans 14 amino acids. The germline CDR1 and CDR2 sequences are MNHEY and SVGAGI. CDR3 bases: TGTGCCAGCAGTCGGACAGGATCTAACTATGGCTACACCTTC. The encoded protein is CASSRTGSNYGYTF.

The CDR3: CASSLEEQYF. The CDR3 DNA follows: TGTGCCAGCAGTTTAGAGGAGCAGTACTTC. The rearrangement joins TRBV28 to TRBJ2-7; no reliable D call. Germline loops: CDR1 MDHEN, CDR2 SYDVKM. This CDR3 is built from 10 residues. Trimming cost V 2 bases and J 7 bases, with 3 bases left between them. Based on the CDR3 plus reference TRBV28 and TRBJ2-7, the full variable domain is DVKVTQSSRYLVKRTGEKVFLECVQDMDHENMFWYRQDPGLGLRLIYFSYDVKMKEKGDIPEGYSVSREKKERFSLILESASTNQTSMYLCASSLEEQYFGPGTRLTVT.

The chain recombines TRBV28 with TRBJ1-6, with a possible D match to TRBD1 (6 bases). Between the trimmed V and J ends, which lost 6 bases and 6 bases, there was a span of 12 bases. CDR3 size: 14 residues. Germline lookup yields CDR1 MDHEN and CDR2 SYDVKM. Here the CDR3 DNA reads TGTGCCAGCAGGCCACAGGGCCCTAATTCACCCCTCCACTTT. Translated: CASRPQGPNSPLHF.

The sample holds one count of this clone. The rearrangement links TRBV2 to TRBJ2-1; TRBD2 might be the D (6 bases). CDR1 is SNHLY and CDR2 is FYNNEI in the germline V gene. The V end lost 3 bases, the J end lost 7 bases, and 16 bases lay between the germline ends. The CDR3 runs 15 residues. The CDR3 region is CASSETNPRGNEQFF. The CDR3, as DNA: TGTGCCAGCAGTGAGACTAACCCACGGGGGAATGAGCAGTTCTTC.

The J gene is TRBJ2-7, the V gene TRBV7-9; 10 nucleotides line up with TRBD1. The V gene end was trimmed by 4 bases and the J gene end by 4 bases; junction bases not matched to a gene: 10. The CDR3 has 16 amino acids. Germline CDR1 SEHNR, CDR2 FQNEAQ (reference sequence). In DNA form, the CDR3 reads TGTGCCAGCAGCTACGACCACGACAGGGGGCGTTACGAGCAGTACTTC. Translated, it gives CASSYDHDRGRYEQYF.

The J gene is TRBJ2-3, the V gene TRBV6-6, with 11 bases that match TRBD2. CDR3 length: 15 residues. With V trimmed by 6 bases and J by 2 bases, 4 bases remained unmatched. CDR1 and CDR2 (germline): MNHNY, SVGAGI (reference sequence). The CDR3 DNA follows: TGTGCCAGCAGGGGGGGACTAGCGGACACAGATACGCAGTATTTT. This sequence encodes CASRGGLADTDTQYF.

The chain combines TRBV7-3 with TRBJ2-7; 9 nucleotides match TRBD2. The CDR3 totals 15 residues. Germline V gene sequence: CDR1 SGHTA, CDR2 FQGTGA. The V segment lost 3 bases and the J segment 2 bases; nucleotides outside the gene matches: 5. CDR3 bases: TGTGCCAGCAGCTTCGTTCTAGCGGGAACCTACGAGCAGTACTTC. This encodes CASSFVLAGTYEQYF.

In nucleotides, the CDR3 is TGTGCCAGCAGCCGTGACGGGACTAGCGGGAACACCGGGGAGCTGTTTTTT. Its translation is CASSRDGTSGNTGELFF. The chain carries TRBV9 and TRBJ2-2, with 11 bases identical to TRBD2. With 4 bases clipped from V and 1 base from J, the junction kept 6 bases outside the gene matches. Germline CDR1 is SGDLS and CDR2 is YYNGEE. CDR3 length: 17 residues.

V gene TRBV12-5 combines with J gene TRBJ2-3; 13 bases fit TRBD2. Germline V lookup: CDR1 LGHNT, CDR2 FRNRAP. V shed 5 bases, J shed 0 bases, and the junction held 2 bases outside the gene matches. The CDR3 has 16 residues. The CDR3 here is CASGTGLAGSTDTQYF. The CDR3 DNA follows: TGTGCTAGTGGTACGGGACTAGCGGGGAGCACAGATACGCAGTATTTT.